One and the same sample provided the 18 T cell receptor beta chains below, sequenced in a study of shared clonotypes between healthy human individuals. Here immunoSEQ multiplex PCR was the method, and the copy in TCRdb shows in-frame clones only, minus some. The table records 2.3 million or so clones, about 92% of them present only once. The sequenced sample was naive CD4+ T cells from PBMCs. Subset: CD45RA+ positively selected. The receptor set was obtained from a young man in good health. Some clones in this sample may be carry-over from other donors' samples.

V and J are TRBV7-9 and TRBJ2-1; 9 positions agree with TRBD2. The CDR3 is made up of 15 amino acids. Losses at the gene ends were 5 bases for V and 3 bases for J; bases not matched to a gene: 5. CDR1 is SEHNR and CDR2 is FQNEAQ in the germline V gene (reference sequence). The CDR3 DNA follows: TGTGCCAGCAGCCCTATAGCGGGGGACTACAATGAGCAGTTCTTC. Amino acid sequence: CASSPIAGDYNEQFF. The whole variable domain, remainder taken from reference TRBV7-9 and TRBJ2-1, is DTGVSQNPRHKITKRGQNVTFRCDPISEHNRLYWYRQTLGQGPEFLTYFQNEAQLEKSRLLSDRFSAERPKGSFSTLEIQRTEQGDSAMYLCASSPIAGDYNEQFFGPGTRLTVL.

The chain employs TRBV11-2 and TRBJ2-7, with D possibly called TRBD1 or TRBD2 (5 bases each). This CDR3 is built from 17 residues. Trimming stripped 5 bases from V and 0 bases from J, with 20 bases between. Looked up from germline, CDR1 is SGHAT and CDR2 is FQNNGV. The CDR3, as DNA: TGTGCCAGCAGCCTTCCACCGGGACGGTTGAACTCCTACGAGCAGTACTTC. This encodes CASSLPPGRLNSYEQYF.

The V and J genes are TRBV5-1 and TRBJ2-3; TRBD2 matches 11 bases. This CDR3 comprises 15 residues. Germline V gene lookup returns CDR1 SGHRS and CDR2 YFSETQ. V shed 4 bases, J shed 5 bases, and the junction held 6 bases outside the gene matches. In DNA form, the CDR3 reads TGCGCCAGCAGCCCGTCCGGGACTAGCGGAGATACGCAGTATTTT. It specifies CASSPSGTSGDTQYF.

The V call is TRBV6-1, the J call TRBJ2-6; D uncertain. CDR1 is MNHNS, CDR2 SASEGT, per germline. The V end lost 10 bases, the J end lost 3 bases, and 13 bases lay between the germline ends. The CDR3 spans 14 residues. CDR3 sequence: CAISPGLGANVLTF. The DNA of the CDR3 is TGTGCCATTAGTCCGGGCCTTGGGGCCAACGTCCTGACTTTC.

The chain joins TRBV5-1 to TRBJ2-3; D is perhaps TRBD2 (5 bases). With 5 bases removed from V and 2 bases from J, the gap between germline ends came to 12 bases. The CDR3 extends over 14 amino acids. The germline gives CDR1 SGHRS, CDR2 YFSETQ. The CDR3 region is CASREVGNTDTQYF. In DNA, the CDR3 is TGCGCCAGCAGGGAGGTAGGGAACACAGATACGCAGTATTTT.

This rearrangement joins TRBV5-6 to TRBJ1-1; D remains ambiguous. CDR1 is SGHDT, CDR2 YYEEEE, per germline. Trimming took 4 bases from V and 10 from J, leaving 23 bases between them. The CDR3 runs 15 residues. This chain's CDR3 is CASSPAWWANEGAFF. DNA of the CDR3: TGTGCCAGCAGCCCCGCGTGGTGGGCAAACGAGGGAGCTTTCTTT.

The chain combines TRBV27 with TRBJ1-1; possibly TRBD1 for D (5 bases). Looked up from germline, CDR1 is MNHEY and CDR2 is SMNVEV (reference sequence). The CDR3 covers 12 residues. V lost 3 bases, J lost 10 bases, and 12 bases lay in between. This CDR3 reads CASSFGGSAAFF. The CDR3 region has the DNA TGTGCCAGCAGTTTTGGGGGGTCTGCAGCTTTCTTT.

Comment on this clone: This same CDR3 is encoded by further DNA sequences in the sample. In DNA form, the CDR3 reads TGTGCCAGCAGTTTAGGACAGGATACCTACGAGCAGTACTTC. It yields the protein CASSLGQDTYEQYF. The rearrangement joins TRBV28 to TRBJ2-7, with 7 bases lining up with TRBD1. The CDR3 is 14 amino acids. The V and J ends lost 2 bases and 2 bases, in that order; junction bases with no gene match: 3. Germline CDR1 MDHEN, CDR2 SYDVKM.

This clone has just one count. CDR3 loop: CASSPLGFANTGELFF. CDR3 nucleotides: TGTGCCAGCTCCCCCCTCGGGTTCGCGAACACCGGGGAGCTGTTTTTT. This chain uses TRBV2 with TRBJ2-2; D is unresolved. CDR3 size: 16 residues. Germline values: CDR1 SNHLY, CDR2 FYNNEI. Trimming removed 8 bases at V and 0 bases at J, with 16 bases between.

CDR3 region: CASSERGTGNTIYF. The CDR3, as DNA: TGTGCCAGCAGTGAACGGGGGACAGGAAACACCATATATTTT. The chain employs TRBV6-1 and TRBJ1-3; TRBD1 is a possible D gene (6 bases). V dropped 2 bases and J dropped 4 bases, with 9 bases sitting between them. Looked up from germline, CDR1 is MNHNS and CDR2 is SASEGT. CDR3 length: 14 amino acids.

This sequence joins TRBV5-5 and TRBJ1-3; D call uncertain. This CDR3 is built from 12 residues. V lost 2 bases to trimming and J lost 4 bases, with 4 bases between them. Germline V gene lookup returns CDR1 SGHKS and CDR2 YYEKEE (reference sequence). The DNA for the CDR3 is TGTGCCAGCAGCTTTATCGGAAACACCATATATTTT. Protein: CASSFIGNTIYF.

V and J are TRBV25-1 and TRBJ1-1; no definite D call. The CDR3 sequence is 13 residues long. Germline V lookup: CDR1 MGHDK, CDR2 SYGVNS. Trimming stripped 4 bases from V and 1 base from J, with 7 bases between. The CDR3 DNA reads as TGTGCCAGCAGTGGGGTTGCGAACACTGAAGCTTTCTTT. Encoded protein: CASSGVANTEAFF.

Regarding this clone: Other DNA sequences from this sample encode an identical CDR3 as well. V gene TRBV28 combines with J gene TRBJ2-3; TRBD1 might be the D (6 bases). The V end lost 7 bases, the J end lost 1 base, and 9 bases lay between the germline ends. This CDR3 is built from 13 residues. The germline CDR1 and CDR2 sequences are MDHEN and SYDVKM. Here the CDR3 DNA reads TGTGCCAGCAACCCAGGGGGCACAGATACGCAGTATTTT. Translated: CASNPGGTDTQYF. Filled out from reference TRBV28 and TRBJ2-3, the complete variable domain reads DVKVTQSSRYLVKRTGEKVFLECVQDMDHENMFWYRQDPGLGLRLIYFSYDVKMKEKGDIPEGYSVSREKKERFSLILESASTNQTSMYLCASNPGGTDTQYFGPGTRLTVL.

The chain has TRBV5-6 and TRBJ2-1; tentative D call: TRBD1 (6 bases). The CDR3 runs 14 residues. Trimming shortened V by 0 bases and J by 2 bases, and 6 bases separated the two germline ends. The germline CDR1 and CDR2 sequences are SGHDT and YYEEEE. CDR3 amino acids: CASSLEGAYNEQFF. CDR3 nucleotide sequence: TGTGCCAGCAGCTTGGAGGGGGCCTACAATGAGCAGTTCTTC.

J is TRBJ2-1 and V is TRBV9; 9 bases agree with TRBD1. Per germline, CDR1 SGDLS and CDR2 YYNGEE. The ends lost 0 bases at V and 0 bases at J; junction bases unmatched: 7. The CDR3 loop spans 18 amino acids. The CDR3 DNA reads TGTGCCAGCAGCGTAGGGGGACAGGGTGGCGGCTCCTACAATGAGCAGTTCTTC. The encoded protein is CASSVGGQGGGSYNEQFF.

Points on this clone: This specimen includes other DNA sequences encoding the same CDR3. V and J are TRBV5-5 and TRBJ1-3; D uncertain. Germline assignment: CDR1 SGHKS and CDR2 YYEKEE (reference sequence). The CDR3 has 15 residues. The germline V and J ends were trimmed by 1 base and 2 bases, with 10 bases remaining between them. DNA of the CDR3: TGTGCCAGCAGCTTGACCGGGAGTACTGGAAACACCATATATTTT. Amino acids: CASSLTGSTGNTIYF.

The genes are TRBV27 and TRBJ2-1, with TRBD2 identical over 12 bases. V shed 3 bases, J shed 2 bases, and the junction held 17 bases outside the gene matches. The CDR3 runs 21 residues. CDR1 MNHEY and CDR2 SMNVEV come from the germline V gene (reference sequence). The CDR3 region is CASSLVTSGRPILLPYNEQFF. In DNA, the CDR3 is TGTGCCAGCAGTTTGGTTACTAGCGGGAGGCCTATACTGCTCCCCTACAATGAGCAGTTCTTC.

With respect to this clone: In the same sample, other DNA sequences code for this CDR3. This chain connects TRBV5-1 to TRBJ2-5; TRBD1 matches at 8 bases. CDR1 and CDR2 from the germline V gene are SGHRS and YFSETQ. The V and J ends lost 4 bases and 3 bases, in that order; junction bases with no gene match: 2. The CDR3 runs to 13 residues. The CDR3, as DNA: TGCGCCAGCAGCACACAGGGGGAAGAGACCCAGTACTTC. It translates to CASSTQGEETQYF.